This T cell receptor beta chain was observed in a study of OX40 agonist ivuxolimab in advanced cancers. Study conclusions and caveats: Normalized T-cell clonal expansion was also low in a subset of nonresponders. At doses 0.1 to 3.0 mg/kg, CD4+ and CD8+ clones expanded.

A remark on this clone: The antigen is undetermined.

CDR1 is MDHEN, CDR2 SYDVKM, per germline. This CDR3 has 18 residues. Sequencing was performed with immunoSEQ multiplex PCR; in TCRdb, only in-frame clones are kept and a portion is missing. The sample has around 26,000 clones, more than 70% seen once. Baseline, cycle 4 day 1, and cycle 7 day 1 were the blood sampling points. The chain joins TRBV28 to TRBJ1-3; D is unresolved. Material: CD4+ or CD8+ T cells sorted from blood, obtained in a trial of the OX40 agonist ivuxolimab. The TCR originated in an adult with an advanced solid tumor such as melanoma, head and neck, liver or kidney cancer. This chain's CDR3 is CASGISIGEGSSGNTIYF. The DNA for the CDR3 is TGTGCTAGCGGGATAAGCATAGGCGAGGGTAGCTCTGGAAACACCATATATTTT.